This TCR beta chain derives from a study of PD-L1 blockade in urothelial cancer. The CDR3 length is 14 residues. With V trimmed by 1 base and J by 7 bases, 3 bases remained unmatched. CDR1 and CDR2 (germline): SGHAT, FQNNGV. Generated by immunoSEQ multiplex PCR, the TCRdb table keeps only in-frame clones and is missing some. The table records 38,000 or so clones, about four fifths of them present only once. The time point is: peripheral blood 6 weeks after treatment start. This sequence originates from a man aged 35-49 years with urothelial cancer. The chain combines TRBV11-2 with TRBJ1-4; 7 nucleotides line up with TRBD1. The input for sequencing was PBMCs, taken around atezolizumab (anti-PD-L1) treatment. As DNA, the CDR3 is TGTGCCAGCAGCTTAGTGGGACAGACTGAAAAACTGTTTTTT. This sequence encodes CASSLVGQTEKLFF.